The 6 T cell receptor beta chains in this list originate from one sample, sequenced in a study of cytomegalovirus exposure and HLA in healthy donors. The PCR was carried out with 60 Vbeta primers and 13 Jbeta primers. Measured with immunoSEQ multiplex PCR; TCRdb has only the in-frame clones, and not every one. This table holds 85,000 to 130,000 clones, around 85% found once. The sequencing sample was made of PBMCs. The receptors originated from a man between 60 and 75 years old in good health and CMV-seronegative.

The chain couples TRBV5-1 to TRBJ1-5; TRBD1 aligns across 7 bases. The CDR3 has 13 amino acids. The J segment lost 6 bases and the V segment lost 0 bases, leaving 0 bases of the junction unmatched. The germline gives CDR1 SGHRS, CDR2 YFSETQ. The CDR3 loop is CASSLAGGQPQHF. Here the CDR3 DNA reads TGCGCCAGCAGCTTGGCAGGGGGTCAGCCCCAGCATTTT.

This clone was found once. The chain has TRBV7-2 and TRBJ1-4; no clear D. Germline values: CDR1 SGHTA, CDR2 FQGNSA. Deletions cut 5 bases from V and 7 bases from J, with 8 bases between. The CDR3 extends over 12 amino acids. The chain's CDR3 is CASSPMREKLFF. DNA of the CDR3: TGTGCCAGCAGCCCAATGCGTGAAAAACTGTTTTTT.

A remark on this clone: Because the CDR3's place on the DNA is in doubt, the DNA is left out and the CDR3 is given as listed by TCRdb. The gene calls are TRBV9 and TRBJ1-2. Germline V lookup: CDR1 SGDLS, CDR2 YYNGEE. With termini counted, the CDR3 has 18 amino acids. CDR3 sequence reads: CASSPWGRGARRDYLHTF.

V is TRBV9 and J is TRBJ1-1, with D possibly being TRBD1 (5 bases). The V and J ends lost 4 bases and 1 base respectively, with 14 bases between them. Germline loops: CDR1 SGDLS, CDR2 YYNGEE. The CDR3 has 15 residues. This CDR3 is CASSPHSTANTEAFF. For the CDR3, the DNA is TGTGCCAGCAGCCCCCACTCGACAGCGAACACTGAAGCTTTCTTT.

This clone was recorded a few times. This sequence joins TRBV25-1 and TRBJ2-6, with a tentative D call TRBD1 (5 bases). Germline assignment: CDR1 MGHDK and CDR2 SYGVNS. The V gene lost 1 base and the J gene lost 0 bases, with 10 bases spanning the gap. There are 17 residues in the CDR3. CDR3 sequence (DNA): TGTGCCAGCAGTGAATTCAAGGGGCCCTCTGGGGCCAACGTCCTGACTTTC. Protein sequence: CASSEFKGPSGANVLTF.

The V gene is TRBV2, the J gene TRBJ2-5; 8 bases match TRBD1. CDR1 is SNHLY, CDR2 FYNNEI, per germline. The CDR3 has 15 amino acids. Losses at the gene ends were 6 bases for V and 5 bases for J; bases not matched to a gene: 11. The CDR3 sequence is CASRGQVSVRETQYF. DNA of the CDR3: TGTGCCAGCAGGGGACAGGTTTCGGTACGGGAGACCCAGTACTTC.